Below are 27 T cell receptor beta chains sequenced from a single sample in a study of shared clonotypes between healthy human individuals. Libraries were prepared by immunoSEQ multiplex PCR; TCRdb keeps only in-frame clonotypes and omits some of them. The sample lists about 2 million clones, over 85% seen once, with more than 0.1% in the top ten. Sequenced material: naive CD4+ T cells sorted from blood. Subset defined: CD45RA+ positively selected. These receptors were taken from a man aged 18 to 30 in good health.

The rearrangement links TRBV9 to TRBJ2-2, with 7 bases lining up with TRBD1. The CDR3 is 16 residues long. Germline V gene sequence: CDR1 SGDLS, CDR2 YYNGEE. Unmatched junction bases numbered 9, after V lost 3 bases and J lost 4 bases. CDR3 DNA sequence: TGTGCCAGCAGCGGACCGAGACAGGGCGGCACCGGGGAGCTGTTTTTT. Its translation: CASSGPRQGGTGELFF.

V is TRBV6-5 and J is TRBJ2-7, with TRBD2 matching over 7 bases. The V gene's germline CDR1 is MNHEY and CDR2 SVGAGI. After removal of 7 bases from V and 4 bases from J, the junction contained 4 bases not matched to a gene. The CDR3 spans 12 residues. The CDR3 sequence: CASKKGGYEQYF. The CDR3 DNA follows: TGTGCCAGCAAAAAGGGAGGGTACGAGCAGTACTTC.

This chain connects TRBV19 to TRBJ2-7; D unresolved. This CDR3 is built from 15 residues. Trimming shortened V by 6 bases and J by 2 bases, and 17 bases separated the two germline ends. Germline V CDR1 and CDR2: LNHDA, SQIVND (reference sequence). CDR3 coding DNA: TGTGCCAGTAGGGCCTCCCCGGGTTTCACCTACGAGCAGTACTTC. It specifies CASRASPGFTYEQYF.

The chain joins TRBV6-5 to TRBJ2-7; D is uncertain. The CDR3 runs 13 residues. CDR1 is MNHEY, CDR2 SVGAGI, per germline. V lost 2 bases to trimming and J lost 3 bases, with 8 bases between them. The CDR3 loop is CASSYGLNYEQYF. The CDR3 DNA reads TGTGCCAGCAGTTACGGGCTCAACTACGAGCAGTACTTC.

The chain couples TRBV6-6 to TRBJ1-4, with D tentatively TRBD1 (5 bases). Germline values: CDR1 MNHNY, CDR2 SVGAGI (reference sequence). With 7 bases removed from V and 7 bases from J, the gap between germline ends came to 13 bases. This CDR3 is 13 amino acids long. CDR3 sequence: CASNRGVGEKLFF. The CDR3 DNA follows: TGTGCCAGCAACCGGGGGGTGGGTGAAAAACTGTTTTTT.

The chain joins TRBV11-2 to TRBJ1-4; 7 positions agree with TRBD1. The CDR3 is made up of 15 amino acids. Germline V gene data show CDR1 as SGHAT and CDR2 as FQNNGV. Losses at the gene ends were 4 bases for V and 6 bases for J; bases not matched to a gene: 8. CDR3 amino acids: CASSSRQGRDEKLFF. The CDR3 coding sequence is TGTGCCAGCAGCTCCAGACAGGGACGTGATGAAAAACTGTTTTTT.

The gene calls are TRBV7-2 and TRBJ1-2, with TRBD1 identical over 11 bases. Germline V gives CDR1 SGHTA, CDR2 FQGNSA. CDR3 size: 16 residues. Trimming at V came to 5 bases and at J to 4 bases, leaving 9 bases not matched to a gene. CDR3: CASSTGTGGLIYGYTF. As DNA, the CDR3 is TGTGCCAGCAGCACCGGGACAGGGGGTCTGATCTATGGCTACACCTTC.

The rearrangement joins TRBV11-3 to TRBJ2-1; TRBD2 matches 11 bases. The germline V gene has CDR1 SGHNT and CDR2 YENEEA. This CDR3 has 15 residues. The junction had 6 bases not matched to a gene; V was cut back by 1 base and J by 10 bases. CDR3 DNA sequence: TGTGCCAGCAGCTTAGGTATGGCTAGCGGGGGGGAGCAGTTCTTC. Translated: CASSLGMASGGEQFF.

This chain uses TRBV7-2 with TRBJ2-2; tentatively, D is TRBD1 (6 bases). V was clipped by 1 base and J by 0 bases, with 18 bases between them. The CDR3 length is 19 residues. Per the germline V gene, CDR1 is SGHTA and CDR2 is FQGNSA. The CDR3 sequence: CASSLGWLGGVPNTGELFF. In nucleotides, the CDR3 is TGTGCCAGCAGCTTAGGGTGGTTAGGGGGAGTTCCGAACACCGGGGAGCTGTTTTTT.

The chain couples TRBV20-1 to TRBJ2-7; D not resolved. The germline V gene has CDR1 DFQATT and CDR2 SNEGSKA (reference sequence). Trimming removed 5 bases at V and 7 bases at J, with 9 bases between. The CDR3 covers 10 residues. In DNA form, the CDR3 reads TGCAGTGCTTTAATGGGGGAGCAGTACTTC. As protein: CSALMGEQYF.

This clone was seen only once. A single base separates this from a much larger clone, so it may be a read error. J is TRBJ1-2 and V is TRBV30; D not certain. CDR1 GTSNPN and CDR2 SVGIG come from the germline V gene (reference sequence). The CDR3 contains 13 residues. The CDR3 loop is CAWTPWGNYDYTF. CDR3 DNA: TGTGCCTGGACCCCCTGGGGAAACTATGACTACACCTTC.

V gene TRBV19 combines with J gene TRBJ1-3, with D tentatively TRBD1 (6 bases). CDR1 LNHDA and CDR2 SQIVND come from the germline V gene (reference sequence). V was clipped by 6 bases and J by 3 bases, with 12 bases between them. This CDR3 is built from 14 residues. The CDR3, as DNA: TGTGCCAGTAGCCAAACAGGGTATGGAAACACCATATATTTT. Translation gives CASSQTGYGNTIYF.

The chain recombines TRBV4-1 with TRBJ1-4; D is possibly TRBD1 (5 bases). CDR3 size: 15 residues. Trimming shortened V by 1 base and J by 8 bases, and 14 bases separated the two germline ends. CDR1 and CDR2 (germline): MGHRA, YSYEKL. CDR3 sequence reads: CASSQGGADREKLFF. DNA for the CDR3: TGCGCCAGCAGCCAAGGGGGCGCGGACCGGGAAAAACTGTTTTTT.

J is TRBJ1-5 and V is TRBV19; TRBD1 agrees at 8 bases. The germline V gene has CDR1 LNHDA and CDR2 SQIVND (reference sequence). The CDR3 extends over 15 amino acids. V was pared by 10 bases and J by 0 bases, with 8 bases of the junction left unmatched. The CDR3 protein is CATATGAYSNQPQHF. CDR3 in DNA: TGTGCCACCGCGACAGGGGCTTATAGCAATCAGCCCCAGCATTTT.

V is TRBV10-1 and J is TRBJ2-1, with D unresolved. This CDR3 has 14 residues. In germline, CDR1 is WNHNN, CDR2 SYGVQD (reference sequence). V was pared by 6 bases and J by 0 bases, with 9 bases between. This CDR3 is CASSRTSSYNEQFF. The CDR3 coding sequence is TGCGCCAGCAGCCGCACAAGCTCCTACAATGAGCAGTTCTTC.

CDR3 protein: CAIHPGQGNTGELFF. The CDR3 DNA sequence: TGTGCCATCCATCCGGGACAGGGGAACACCGGGGAGCTGTTTTTT. The chain has TRBV10-3 and TRBJ2-2; 9 bases agree with TRBD1. Germline V gene data show CDR1 as ENHRY and CDR2 as SYGVKD. Germline trimming cut 8 bases from V and 1 base from J; bases unmatched to any gene: 5. The CDR3 loop spans 15 amino acids.

The genes are TRBV11-2 and TRBJ2-5, with 7 bases fitting TRBD2. In germline, CDR1 is SGHAT, CDR2 FQNNGV. The CDR3 totals 15 residues. The trim removed 0 bases at V and 4 bases at J, leaving 5 bases unmatched. Here the CDR3 DNA reads TGTGCCAGCAGCTTAGATGGGACTACGCGAGAGACCCAGTACTTC. Protein: CASSLDGTTRETQYF.

This rearrangement joins TRBV30 to TRBJ1-4, with unresolved D. CDR1 GTSNPN and CDR2 SVGIG come from the germline V gene (reference sequence). The CDR3 is made up of 12 amino acids. The V end was cut by 0 bases, the J end by 8 bases, with 7 bases between. The CDR3 nucleotides are TGTGCCTGGAGTGTGGGGAACGAAAAACTGTTTTTT. As protein: CAWSVGNEKLFF.

This clone was seen only once. CDR3 in amino acids: CASAYGLADSTDTQYF. The CDR3 region has the DNA TGTGCCAGCGCCTACGGACTAGCGGATTCCACAGATACGCAGTATTTT. This chain links TRBV28 with TRBJ2-3, with 10 nucleotides matching TRBD2. This CDR3 contains 16 residues. Germline-derived CDR1 and CDR2 are MDHEN and SYDVKM. With 8 bases clipped from V and 2 bases from J, the junction kept 10 bases outside the gene matches.

The chain couples TRBV4-1 to TRBJ1-6, with 8 nucleotides matching TRBD1. The CDR3 sequence is 14 residues long. Per germline, CDR1 MGHRA and CDR2 YSYEKL. Unmatched junction bases numbered 2, after V lost 5 bases and J lost 5 bases. CDR3 amino acids: CASSKGQDNSPLHF. CDR3 DNA: TGCGCCAGCAGCAAGGGACAGGATAATTCACCCCTCCACTTT.

This clone was counted a single time. This sequence joins TRBV5-4 and TRBJ1-4, with a tentative D call TRBD1 (6 bases). CDR3 length equals 16 residues. The germline V and J ends were trimmed by 4 bases and 0 bases, with 13 bases remaining between them. In germline, CDR1 is SGHNT, CDR2 YYREEE (reference sequence). Here the CDR3 DNA reads TGTGCCAGCAGCGCGCGACAGGTTGCAACTAATGAAAAACTGTTTTTT. It codes for CASSARQVATNEKLFF.

The chain couples TRBV2 to TRBJ2-3, with 7 bases fitting TRBD1. The CDR3 is 15 amino acids. Germline V gene data show CDR1 as SNHLY and CDR2 as FYNNEI. The V gene end was trimmed by 8 bases and the J gene end by 0 bases; junction bases not matched to a gene: 8. CDR3 coding DNA: TGTGCCAGCTCAGAAAACAGGGGAAGCACAGATACGCAGTATTTT. Translation gives CASSENRGSTDTQYF.

The chain employs TRBV18 and TRBJ1-1; TRBD1 might be the D (5 bases). Germline CDR1 reads KGHSH; CDR2 reads LQKENI. The CDR3 loop spans 15 amino acids. Trimming stripped 1 base from V and 4 bases from J, with 13 bases between. CDR3 sequence (DNA): TGTGCCAGCTCACCACAAAAGGGGTCGGGCACTGAAGCTTTCTTT. Protein sequence: CASSPQKGSGTEAFF.

CDR3 amino acids: CASSNQWTGYNEQFF. The CDR3 region has the DNA TGTGCCAGCAGTAACCAATGGACAGGCTACAATGAGCAGTTCTTC. This rearrangement joins TRBV27 to TRBJ2-1; the match to TRBD1 covers 7 bases. Germline V lookup: CDR1 MNHEY, CDR2 SMNVEV (reference sequence). This CDR3 region has 15 residues. Losses at the gene ends were 5 bases for V and 3 bases for J; bases not matched to a gene: 7.

The rearrangement joins TRBV30 to TRBJ1-2; 9 bases line up with TRBD1. The V gene end was trimmed by 3 bases and the J gene end by 5 bases; junction bases not matched to a gene: 7. Germline values: CDR1 GTSNPN, CDR2 SVGIG (reference sequence). The CDR3 loop spans 14 amino acids. CDR3 amino acids: CAWRKTGGRYGYTF. DNA of the CDR3: TGTGCCTGGAGAAAAACAGGGGGCCGGTATGGCTACACCTTC.

The chain carries TRBV30 and TRBJ2-3, with TRBD2 identical over 9 bases. Germline trimming cut 1 base from V and 1 base from J; bases unmatched to any gene: 6. Germline V lookup: CDR1 GTSNPN, CDR2 SVGIG (reference sequence). The CDR3 length is 16 residues. The CDR3 nucleotides are TGTGCCTGGAGTGCACCTAGCGGGGAGCGCACAGATACGCAGTATTTT. It specifies CAWSAPSGERTDTQYF.

This clone was counted only a few times. The rearrangement uses TRBV5-1 and TRBJ2-1, with D tentatively TRBD1 (5 bases). CDR3 length: 14 amino acids. V lost 2 bases, J lost 7 bases, and 13 bases lay in between. Germline CDR1 and CDR2: SGHRS and YFSETQ. The CDR3 coding sequence is TGCGCCAGCAGCTTTGGGGCAGGGCGGAATGAGCAGTTCTTC. This codes for CASSFGAGRNEQFF.